The clone carrying this T cell receptor (beta chain) occurred many times. What it binds is not known. These patients, aged 18 to 65, had recently diagnosed hyperthyroidism lasting under 2 months. V gave up 2 bases and J gave up 4 bases; unmatched junction bases: 12. This CDR3 is built from 17 residues. This sample was included in a study of T cells in Graves' hyperthyroidism and ophthalmopathy. It was RNA transcripts that yielded the amplified TCR beta CDR3 regions. Carried out on the TCR CDR3, a first-round RT-PCR used the HTBI primer set. TCRdb itself ran the multiplex PCR reads through MiXCR, one entry per CDR3 protein. Of about half a million distinct CDR3 sequences listed, roughly 20% are singletons. Whole-study results and caveats: Ophthalmopathy could be told apart from stable hyperthyroidism with a 13 V-J model.

This receptor was identified in a man aged 18 to 30 with Graves' hyperthyroidism. This rearrangement joins TRBV12-3 or TRBV12-4 to TRBJ2-3; 7 positions match TRBD2. What was sequenced was blood. This CDR3 is CASSLNRLAGVADTQYF. CDR3 coding DNA: TGTGCCAGCAGTTTAAACCGATTGGCGGGGGTCGCAGATACGCAGTATTTT.